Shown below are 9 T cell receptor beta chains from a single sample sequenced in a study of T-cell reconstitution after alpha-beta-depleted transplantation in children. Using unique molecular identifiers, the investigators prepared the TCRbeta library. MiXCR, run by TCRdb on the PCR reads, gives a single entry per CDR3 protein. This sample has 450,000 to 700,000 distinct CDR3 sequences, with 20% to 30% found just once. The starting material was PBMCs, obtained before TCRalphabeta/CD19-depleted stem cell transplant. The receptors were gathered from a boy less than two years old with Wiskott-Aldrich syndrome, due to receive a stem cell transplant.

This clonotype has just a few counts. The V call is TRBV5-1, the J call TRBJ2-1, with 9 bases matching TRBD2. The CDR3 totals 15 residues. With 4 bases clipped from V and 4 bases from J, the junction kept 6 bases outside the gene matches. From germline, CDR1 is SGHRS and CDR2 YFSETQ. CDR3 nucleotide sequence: TGCGCCAGCAGCCCAAGCGGGAGGCAATACAATGAGCAGTTCTTC. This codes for CASSPSGRQYNEQFF.

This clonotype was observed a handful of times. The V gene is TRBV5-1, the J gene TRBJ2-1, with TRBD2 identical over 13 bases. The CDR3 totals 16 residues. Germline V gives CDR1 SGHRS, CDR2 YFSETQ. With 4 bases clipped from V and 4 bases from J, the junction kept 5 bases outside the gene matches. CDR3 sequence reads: CASSGGTSGTYNEQFF. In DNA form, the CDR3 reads TGCGCCAGCAGCGGAGGGACTAGCGGGACATACAATGAGCAGTTCTTC.

For the CDR3, the DNA is TGTGCCAGCAGCCCAGACAGGGGCGGGGAGCTGTTTTTT. It translates to CASSPDRGGELFF. The chain joins TRBV7-3 to TRBJ2-2; TRBD1 aligns across 8 bases. The CDR3 runs 13 residues. Germline V gene data show CDR1 as SGHTA and CDR2 as FQGTGA. Trimming removed 5 bases from V and 7 bases from J; junction bases left unmatched: 3.

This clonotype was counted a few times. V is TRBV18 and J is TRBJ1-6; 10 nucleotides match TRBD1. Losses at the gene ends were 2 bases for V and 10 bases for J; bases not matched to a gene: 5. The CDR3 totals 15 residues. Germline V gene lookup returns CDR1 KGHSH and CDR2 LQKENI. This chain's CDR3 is CASSPMTGGESPLHF. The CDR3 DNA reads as TGTGCCAGCTCACCAATGACAGGGGGCGAATCACCCCTCCACTTT.

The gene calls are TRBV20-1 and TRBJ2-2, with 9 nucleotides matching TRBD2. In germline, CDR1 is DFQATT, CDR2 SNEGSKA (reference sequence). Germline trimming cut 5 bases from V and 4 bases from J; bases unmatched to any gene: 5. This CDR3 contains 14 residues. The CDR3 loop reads CSASSGTGTGELFF. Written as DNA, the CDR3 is TGCAGTGCTTCTAGCGGGACCGGCACCGGGGAGCTGTTTTTT.

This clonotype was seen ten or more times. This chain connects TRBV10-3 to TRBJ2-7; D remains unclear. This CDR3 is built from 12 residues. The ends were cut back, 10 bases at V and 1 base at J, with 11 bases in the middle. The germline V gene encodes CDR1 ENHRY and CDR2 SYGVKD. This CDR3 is CATQGQSYEQYF. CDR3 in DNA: TGTGCCACGCAAGGGCAGTCCTACGAGCAGTACTTC.

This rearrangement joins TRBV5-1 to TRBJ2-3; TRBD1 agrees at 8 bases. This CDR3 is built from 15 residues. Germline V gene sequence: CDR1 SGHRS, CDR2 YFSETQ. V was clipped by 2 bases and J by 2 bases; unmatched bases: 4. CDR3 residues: CASSFLGQVTDTQYF. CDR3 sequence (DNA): TGCGCCAGCAGCTTCCTGGGACAGGTCACAGATACGCAGTATTTT.

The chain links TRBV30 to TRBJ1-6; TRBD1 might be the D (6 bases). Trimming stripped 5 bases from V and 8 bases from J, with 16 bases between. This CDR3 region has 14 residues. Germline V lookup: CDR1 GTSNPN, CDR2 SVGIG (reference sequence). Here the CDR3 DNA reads TGTGCCTGGGCCCCAGGAGGGGGGCATTCACCCCTCCACTTT. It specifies CAWAPGGGHSPLHF.

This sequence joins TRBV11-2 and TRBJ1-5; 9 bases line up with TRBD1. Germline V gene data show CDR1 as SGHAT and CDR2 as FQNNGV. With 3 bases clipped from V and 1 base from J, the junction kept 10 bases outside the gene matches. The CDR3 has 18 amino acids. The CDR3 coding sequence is TGTGCCAGCAGCTTCTACGGGACAGGGCCCGGGAGCAATCAGCCCCAGCATTTT. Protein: CASSFYGTGPGSNQPQHF.